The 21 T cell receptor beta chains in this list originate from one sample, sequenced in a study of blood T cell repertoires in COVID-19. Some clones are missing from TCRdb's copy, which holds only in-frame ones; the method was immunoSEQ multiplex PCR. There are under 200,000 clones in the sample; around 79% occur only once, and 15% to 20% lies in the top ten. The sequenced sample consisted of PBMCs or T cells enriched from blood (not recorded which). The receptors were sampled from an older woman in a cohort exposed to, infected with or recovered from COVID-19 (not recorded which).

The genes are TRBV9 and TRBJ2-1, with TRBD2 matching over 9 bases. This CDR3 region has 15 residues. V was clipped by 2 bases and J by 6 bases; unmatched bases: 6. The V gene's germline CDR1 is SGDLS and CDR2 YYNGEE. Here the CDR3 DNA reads TGTGCCAGCAGCGTTGCCCCACTAGCGGGCAATGAGCAGTTCTTC. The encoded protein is CASSVAPLAGNEQFF.

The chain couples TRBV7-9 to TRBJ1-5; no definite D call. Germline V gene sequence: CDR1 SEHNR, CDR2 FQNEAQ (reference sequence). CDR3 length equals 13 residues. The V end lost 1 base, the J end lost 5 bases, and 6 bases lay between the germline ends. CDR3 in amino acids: CASSLGGYQPQHF. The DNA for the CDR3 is TGTGCCAGCAGCTTAGGAGGGTATCAGCCCCAGCATTTT.

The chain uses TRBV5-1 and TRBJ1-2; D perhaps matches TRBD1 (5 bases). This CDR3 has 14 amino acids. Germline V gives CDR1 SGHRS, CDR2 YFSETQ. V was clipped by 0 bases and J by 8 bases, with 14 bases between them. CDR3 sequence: CASSLVGREGGYTF. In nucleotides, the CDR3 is TGCGCCAGCAGCTTGGTGGGCAGGGAGGGCGGCTACACCTTC.

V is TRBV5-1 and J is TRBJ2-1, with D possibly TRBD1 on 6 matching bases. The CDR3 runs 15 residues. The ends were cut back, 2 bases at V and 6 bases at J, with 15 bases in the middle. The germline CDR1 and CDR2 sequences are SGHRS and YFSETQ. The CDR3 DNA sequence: TGCGCCAGCAGCTTAACACAGGGCCAGTTCAATGAGCAGTTCTTC. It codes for CASSLTQGQFNEQFF.

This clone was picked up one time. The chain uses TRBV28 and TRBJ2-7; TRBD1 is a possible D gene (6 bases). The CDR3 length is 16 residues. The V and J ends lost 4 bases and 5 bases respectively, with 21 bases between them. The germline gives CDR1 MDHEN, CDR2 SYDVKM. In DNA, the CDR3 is TGTGCCAGCAGTTCACGAACAGGGTTATTGAGCCACGAGCAGTACTTC. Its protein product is CASSSRTGLLSHEQYF.

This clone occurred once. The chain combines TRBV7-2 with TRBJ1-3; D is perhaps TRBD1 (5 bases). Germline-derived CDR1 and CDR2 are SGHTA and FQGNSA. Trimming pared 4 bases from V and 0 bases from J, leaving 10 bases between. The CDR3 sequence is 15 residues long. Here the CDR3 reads CASSSDSSSGNTIYF. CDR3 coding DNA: TGTGCCAGCAGCTCCGACAGTTCCTCTGGAAACACCATATATTTT.

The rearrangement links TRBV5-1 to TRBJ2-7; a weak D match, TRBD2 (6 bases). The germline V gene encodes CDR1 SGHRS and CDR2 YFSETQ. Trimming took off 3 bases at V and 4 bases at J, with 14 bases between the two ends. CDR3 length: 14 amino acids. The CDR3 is CASSSGTGVYEQYF. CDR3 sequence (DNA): TGCGCCAGCAGCTCTGGCACGGGGGTTTACGAGCAGTACTTC.

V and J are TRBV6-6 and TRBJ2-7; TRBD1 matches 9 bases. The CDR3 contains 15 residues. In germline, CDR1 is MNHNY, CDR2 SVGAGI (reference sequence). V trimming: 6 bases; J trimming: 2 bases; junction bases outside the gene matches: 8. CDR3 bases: TGTGCCAGCAGCCTTCCGGGACAGGGTACCTACGAGCAGTACTTC. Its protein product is CASSLPGQGTYEQYF.

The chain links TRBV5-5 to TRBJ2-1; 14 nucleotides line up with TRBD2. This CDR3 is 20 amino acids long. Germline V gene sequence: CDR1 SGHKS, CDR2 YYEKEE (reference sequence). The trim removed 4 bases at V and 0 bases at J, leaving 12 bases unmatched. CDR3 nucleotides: TGTGCCAGCAGCAGATCGGGACTAGCGGGAGATCGGAACTCCTACAATGAGCAGTTCTTC. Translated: CASSRSGLAGDRNSYNEQFF.

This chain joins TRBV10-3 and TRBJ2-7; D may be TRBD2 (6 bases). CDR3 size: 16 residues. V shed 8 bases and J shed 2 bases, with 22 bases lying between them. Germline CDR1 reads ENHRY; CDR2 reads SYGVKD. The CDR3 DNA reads TGTGCCATCTCGGGGCCGGGGGTAGGAAGGGCCTACGAGCAGTACTTC. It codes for CAISGPGVGRAYEQYF.

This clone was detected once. The CDR3 DNA follows: TGTGCCAGCGGGAACAGGGATCTGGATGAAAAACTGTTTTTT. Translating it yields CASGNRDLDEKLFF. V usage is TRBV2 and J usage is TRBJ1-4; the D gene is possibly TRBD1 (6 bases). V was pared by 8 bases and J by 6 bases, with 16 bases between. Germline V gene data show CDR1 as SNHLY and CDR2 as FYNNEI. The CDR3 spans 14 residues.

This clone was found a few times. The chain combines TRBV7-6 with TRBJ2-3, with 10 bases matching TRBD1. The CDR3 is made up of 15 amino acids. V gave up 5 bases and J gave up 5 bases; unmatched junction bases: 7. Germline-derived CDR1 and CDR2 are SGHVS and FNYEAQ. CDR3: CASSTRQGAGDTQYF. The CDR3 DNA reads TGTGCCAGCAGCACCAGACAGGGGGCTGGAGATACGCAGTATTTT. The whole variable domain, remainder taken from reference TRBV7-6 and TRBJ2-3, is GAGVSQSPRYKVTKRGQDVALRCDPISGHVSLYWYRQALGQGPEFLTYFNYEAQQDKSGLPNDRFSAERPEGSISTLTIQRTEQRDSAMYRCASSTRQGAGDTQYFGPGTRLTVL.

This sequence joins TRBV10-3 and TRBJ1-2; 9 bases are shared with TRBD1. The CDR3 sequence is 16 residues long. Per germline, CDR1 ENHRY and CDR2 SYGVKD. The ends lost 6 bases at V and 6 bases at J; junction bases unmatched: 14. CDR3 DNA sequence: TGTGCCATCAGGGGCATCGGGACAGGGAGTGGGGATGGCTACACCTTC. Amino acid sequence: CAIRGIGTGSGDGYTF.

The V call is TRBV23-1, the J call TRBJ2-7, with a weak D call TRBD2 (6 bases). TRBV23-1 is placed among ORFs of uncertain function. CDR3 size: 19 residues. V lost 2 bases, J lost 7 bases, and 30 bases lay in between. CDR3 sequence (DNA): TGCGCCAGCAGTCAACCCCCGGACTACTGTACGGGAGCGGACGGGGAGCAGTACTTC. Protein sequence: CASSQPPDYCTGADGEQYF.

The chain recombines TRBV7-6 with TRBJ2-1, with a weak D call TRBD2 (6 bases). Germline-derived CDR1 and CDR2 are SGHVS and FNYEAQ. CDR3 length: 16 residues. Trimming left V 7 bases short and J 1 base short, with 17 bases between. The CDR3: CASTSRAGRSYNEQFF. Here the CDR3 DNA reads TGTGCCAGCACCTCGCGGGCGGGACGATCCTACAATGAGCAGTTCTTC.

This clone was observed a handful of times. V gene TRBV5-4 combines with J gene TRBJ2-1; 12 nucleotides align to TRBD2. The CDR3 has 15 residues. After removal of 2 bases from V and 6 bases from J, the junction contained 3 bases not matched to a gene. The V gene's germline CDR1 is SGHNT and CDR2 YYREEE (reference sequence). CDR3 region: CASSFVLAGGNEQFF. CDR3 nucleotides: TGTGCCAGCAGCTTTGTACTAGCGGGAGGCAATGAGCAGTTCTTC.

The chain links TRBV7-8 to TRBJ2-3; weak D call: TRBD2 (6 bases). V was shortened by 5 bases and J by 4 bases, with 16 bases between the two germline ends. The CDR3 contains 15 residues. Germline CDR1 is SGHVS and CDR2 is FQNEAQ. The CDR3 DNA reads TGTGCCAGCAGCCTAGGGGCCAGGGAGGCAGATACGCAGTATTTT. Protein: CASSLGAREADTQYF.

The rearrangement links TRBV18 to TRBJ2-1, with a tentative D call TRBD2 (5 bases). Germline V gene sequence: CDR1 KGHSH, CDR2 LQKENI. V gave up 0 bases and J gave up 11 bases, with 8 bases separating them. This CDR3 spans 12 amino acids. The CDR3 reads CASSPPPGKQFF. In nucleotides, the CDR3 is TGTGCCAGCTCACCACCTCCGGGGAAGCAGTTCTTC.

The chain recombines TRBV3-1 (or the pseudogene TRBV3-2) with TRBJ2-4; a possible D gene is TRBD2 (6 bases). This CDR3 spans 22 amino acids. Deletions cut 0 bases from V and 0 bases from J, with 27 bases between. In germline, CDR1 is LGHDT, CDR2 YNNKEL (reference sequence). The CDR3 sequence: CASSQDRGPGYDPGLAKNIQYF. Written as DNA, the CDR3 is TGTGCCAGCAGCCAAGATAGGGGCCCAGGGTACGATCCGGGACTAGCCAAAAACATTCAGTACTTC.

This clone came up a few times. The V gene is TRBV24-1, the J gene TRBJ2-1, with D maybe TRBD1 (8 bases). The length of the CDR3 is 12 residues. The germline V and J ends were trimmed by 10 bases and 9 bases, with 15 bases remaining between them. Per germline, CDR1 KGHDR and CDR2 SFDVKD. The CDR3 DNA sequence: TGTGCCACGAACAGGGGGGGTAGTGAGCAGTTCTTC. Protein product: CATNRGGSEQFF.

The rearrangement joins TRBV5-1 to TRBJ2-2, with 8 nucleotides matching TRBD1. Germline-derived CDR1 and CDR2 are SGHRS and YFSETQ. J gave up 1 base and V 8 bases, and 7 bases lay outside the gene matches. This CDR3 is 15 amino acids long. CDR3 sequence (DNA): TGCGCCAGTAGGACCACAGGGGGGAACACCGGGGAGCTGTTTTTT. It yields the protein CASRTTGGNTGELFF.